Included here is one T cell receptor (beta chain) sequence, with context. The antigen is undetermined. The sample is drawn from a study of shared clonotypes between healthy human individuals. Study observations and caveats: Non-shared clonotypes were found to have lower generation probabilities than the clonotypes that were shared by all four of the sorted-subset donors.

Using immunoSEQ multiplex PCR, the repertoire was profiled, and TCRdb retains in-frame clones only, with some absent. This table has millions of clones, approximately 92% appearing once. The donors, healthy adults who were HIV-negative, had experienced no recent acute infections or vaccinations. V lost 4 bases to trimming and J lost 0 bases; unmatched junction nucleotides: 7. The CDR3 has 16 amino acids. The germline CDR1 and CDR2 sequences are SGHRS and YFSETQ. This chain uses TRBV5-1 with TRBJ2-7, with 10 bases identical to TRBD1. This clonotype was obtained from a man aged 18 to 29 in good health. The sample consisted of naive CD4+ T cells sorted from blood. Subset described: CD45RA+ positively selected. This CDR3 reads CASSLEGTGVSYEQYF. DNA of the CDR3: TGCGCCAGCAGCCTGGAGGGGACAGGGGTCTCCTACGAGCAGTACTTC.